This T cell receptor beta chain is from a study of CD8+CD57+ T cells in acquired aplastic anemia. Study summary: Average DNA yield from sorted CD4+ and CD8+ cells was about 3 ug. Mean read depth for CD4+ cells from healthy donors was some 11 million.

General study results and limits: Controls and patients did not differ significantly in CD8+ Simpson's diversity. Found in both controls and patients were twenty-nine CD8+ CDR3 sequences.

As for this clonotype: Its target is unknown.

The ends were cut back, 8 bases at V and 15 bases at J, with 30 bases in the middle. The CDR3 runs to 15 residues. The germline gives CDR1 SGHTA, CDR2 FQGNSA. The use of genomic DNA as template underpinned the TCR beta VDJ and CDR3 profiling. One entry per CDR3 protein, called by TCRdb with MiXCR from the reads. The repertoire consists of some 410,000 distinct CDR3 sequences, with roughly 68% occurring once and the leading ten covering under 5%. This sequence originates from a human donor in good health, serving as a control. The rearrangement uses TRBV7-2 and TRBJ2-3; D possibly matches TRBD1 or TRBD2 (5 bases each). Sequences were obtained from sorted CD4+, CD8+, or CD8+CD57+ T cells (not recorded which) from PBMCs. The CDR3 DNA reads TGTGCCAGCCGAACGAGACAGTCGAGGGAGACCCCGTACTATTTT. It codes for CASRTRQSRETPYYF. Combining the CDR3 with reference TRBV7-2 and TRBJ2-3 gives the whole variable domain GAGVSQSPSNKVTEKGKDVELRCDPISGHTALYWYRQSLGQGLEFLIYFQGNSAPDKSGLPSDRFSAERTGGSVSTLTIQRTQQEDSAVYLCASRTRQSRETPYYFGPGTRLTVL.